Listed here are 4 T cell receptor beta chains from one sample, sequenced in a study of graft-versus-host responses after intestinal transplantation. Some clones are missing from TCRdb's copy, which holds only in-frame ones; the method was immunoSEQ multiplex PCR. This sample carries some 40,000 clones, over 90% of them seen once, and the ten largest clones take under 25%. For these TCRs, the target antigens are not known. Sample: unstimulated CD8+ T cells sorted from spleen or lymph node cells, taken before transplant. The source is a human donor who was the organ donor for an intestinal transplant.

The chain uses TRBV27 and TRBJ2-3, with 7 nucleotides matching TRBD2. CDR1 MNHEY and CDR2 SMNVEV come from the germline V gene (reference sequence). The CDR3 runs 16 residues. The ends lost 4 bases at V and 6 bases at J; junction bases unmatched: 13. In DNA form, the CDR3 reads TGTGCCAGCAGTTCCTATTTTGCGGGAGAGTCGGATACGCAGTATTTT. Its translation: CASSSYFAGESDTQYF.

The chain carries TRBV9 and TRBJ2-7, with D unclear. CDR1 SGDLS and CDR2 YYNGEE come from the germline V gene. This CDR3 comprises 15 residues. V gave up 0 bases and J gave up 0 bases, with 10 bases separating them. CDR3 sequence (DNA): TGTGCCAGCAGCGTAGGGCCGGAGAGCTCCTACGAGCAGTACTTC. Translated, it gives CASSVGPESSYEQYF.

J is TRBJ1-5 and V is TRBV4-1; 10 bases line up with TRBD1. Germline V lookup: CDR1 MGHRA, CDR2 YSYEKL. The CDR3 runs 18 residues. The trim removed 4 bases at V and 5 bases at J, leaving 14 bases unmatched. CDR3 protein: CASSLKFLGQGGYQPQHF. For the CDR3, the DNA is TGCGCCAGCAGCCTCAAGTTCTTAGGACAGGGGGGATATCAGCCCCAGCATTTT.

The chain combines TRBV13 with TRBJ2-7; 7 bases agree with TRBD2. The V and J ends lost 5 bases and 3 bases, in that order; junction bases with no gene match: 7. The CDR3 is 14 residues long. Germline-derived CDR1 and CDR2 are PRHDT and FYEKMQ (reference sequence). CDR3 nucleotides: TGTGCCAGCAGCCCCCCAGGACTAGTCTACGAGCAGTACTTC. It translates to CASSPPGLVYEQYF.